A single sample is the source of the 19 T cell receptor beta chains below, sequenced in a study of Ad26.COV2.S vaccination and SARS-CoV-2 variants. Profiling relied on immunoSEQ multiplex PCR, and the TCRdb table lists in-frame clones only, not all of them. The sample lists approximately 500,000 clones, about 83% occurring once. Regarding treatment: about 20 received Ad26.COV2.S at low or high dose, single or two shots; five or six received placebo; per-sample allocation not given. Samples came from day 63 after the first vaccine or placebo injection. The starting material was peripheral blood, obtained in a trial of Ad26.COV2.S vaccine versus placebo. These receptors all come from a person between 18 and 65 years old who received the Ad26.COV2.S COVID-19 vaccine or a placebo.

CDR3 sequence reads: CASSLTSGTYEQYF. The CDR3 DNA sequence: TGTGCCAGCAGCTTGACTAGCGGTACCTACGAGCAGTACTTC. V and J are TRBV11-2 and TRBJ2-7, with 9 bases fitting TRBD2. With V trimmed by 3 bases and J by 2 bases, 2 bases remained unmatched. Germline loops: CDR1 SGHAT, CDR2 FQNNGV. The CDR3 is 14 residues long.

The J gene is TRBJ2-3, the V gene TRBV6-2 or TRBV6-3; 10 nucleotides agree with TRBD1. V lost 5 bases, J lost 4 bases, and 6 bases stayed unmatched. Germline CDR1 reads MNHEY; CDR2 reads SVGEGT. The CDR3 covers 15 residues. In DNA, the CDR3 is TGTGCCAGCAGTACCGACAGGGGGCGAGCAGATACGCAGTATTTT. Its protein is CASSTDRGRADTQYF.

This clone was picked up a small number of times. The J gene is TRBJ1-1, the V gene TRBV19; D uncertain. Germline values: CDR1 LNHDA, CDR2 SQIVND (reference sequence). Trimming cost V 7 bases and J 4 bases, with 13 bases left between them. This CDR3 has 13 amino acids. The CDR3 nucleotides are TGTGCCAGTAACATACGGGGAGGCACTGAAGCTTTCTTT. It is translated as CASNIRGGTEAFF.

This clone was recorded once. V and J are TRBV30 and TRBJ1-2; 7 bases are a match to TRBD1. Germline V lookup: CDR1 GTSNPN, CDR2 SVGIG (reference sequence). V gave up 3 bases and J gave up 1 base; unmatched junction bases: 2. The CDR3 length is 13 residues. Written as DNA, the CDR3 is TGTGCCTGGAGCGGGACAGTTAACTATGGCTACACCTTC. This translates into CAWSGTVNYGYTF. The whole variable domain, remainder taken from reference TRBV30 and TRBJ1-2, is SQTIHQWPATLVQPVGSPLSLECTVEGTSNPNLYWYRQAAGRGLQLLFYSVGIGQISSEVPQNLSASRPQDRQFILSSKKLLLSDSGFYLCAWSGTVNYGYTFGSGTRLTVV.

V gene TRBV15 combines with J gene TRBJ2-2; D possibly corresponds to TRBD1 (5 bases). Germline CDR1 reads LNHNV; CDR2 reads YYDKDF (reference sequence). V lost 1 base and J lost 5, with 11 bases in between. This CDR3 region has 15 residues. The CDR3 region has the DNA TGTGCCACCAGCAGAGGGCTAGGGGAAACCGGGGAGCTGTTTTTT. Translated: CATSRGLGETGELFF.

The J gene is TRBJ2-1, the V gene TRBV27; 7 nucleotides agree with TRBD2. V shed 0 bases, J shed 6 bases, and the junction held 5 bases outside the gene matches. This CDR3 region has 15 residues. Germline V gene lookup returns CDR1 MNHEY and CDR2 SMNVEV (reference sequence). CDR3: CASSLSWTSSNEQFF. CDR3 DNA sequence: TGTGCCAGCAGTTTATCCTGGACTAGTTCCAATGAGCAGTTCTTC.

This chain connects TRBV7-2 to TRBJ2-3, with TRBD2 matching 7 bases. The J segment lost 5 bases and the V segment lost 1 base, leaving 9 bases of the junction unmatched. In germline, CDR1 is SGHTA, CDR2 FQGNSA. The CDR3 contains 16 residues. CDR3 DNA sequence: TGTGCCAGCAGCTTAGTAGGAGGGAGGGCGGAAGATACGCAGTATTTT. As protein: CASSLVGGRAEDTQYF.

The rearrangement uses TRBV29-1 and TRBJ2-2, with 11 bases lining up with TRBD2. Germline V CDR1 and CDR2: SQVTM, ANQGSEA. The CDR3 covers 15 residues. The V gene end was trimmed by 1 base and the J gene end by 4 bases; junction bases not matched to a gene: 2. The CDR3 DNA reads TGCAGCGTTGAAGTAGCGGGAGGGCCCACCGGGGAGCTGTTTTTT. Encoded protein: CSVEVAGGPTGELFF.

The chain has TRBV3-1 (or the pseudogene TRBV3-2) and TRBJ1-1; D is undetermined. Germline V gives CDR1 LGHDT, CDR2 YNNKEL (reference sequence). The CDR3 contains 13 residues. Trimming left V 3 bases short and J 5 bases short, with 10 bases between. The CDR3, as DNA: TGTGCCAGCAGCCAGGTGGGATGGACTGAAGCTTTCTTT. Residues: CASSQVGWTEAFF.

The CDR3 coding sequence is TGTGCCAGCAGCTTAGACAGAGATGATGATACGCAGTATTTT. Its protein product is CASSLDRDDDTQYF. The chain joins TRBV11-1 to TRBJ2-3; D unresolved. This CDR3 spans 14 amino acids. The ends were cut back, 1 base at V and 6 bases at J, with 11 bases in the middle. CDR1 and CDR2 from the germline V gene are SGHAT and FQDESV (reference sequence). The variable domain in full, completed from reference TRBV11-1 and TRBJ2-3, reads EAEVAQSPRYKITEKSQAVAFWCDPISGHATLYWYRQILGQGPELLVQFQDESVVDDSQLPKDRFSAERLKGVDSTLKIQPAELGDSAMYLCASSLDRDDDTQYFGPGTRLTVL.

CDR3 in DNA: TGTGCCAGCAGTGACATACAAGTTTCGGACATTCAGTACTTC. Encoded protein: CASSDIQVSDIQYF. The gene calls are TRBV2 and TRBJ2-4; no clear D gene. CDR1 and CDR2 from the germline V gene are SNHLY and FYNNEI. The CDR3 covers 14 residues. V dropped 3 bases and J dropped 8 bases, with 14 bases sitting between them.

The chain couples TRBV5-1 to TRBJ1-4, with D uncertain. Germline assignment: CDR1 SGHRS and CDR2 YFSETQ. V was cut by 8 bases and J by 0 bases, with 11 bases left in between. This CDR3 spans 14 amino acids. The CDR3 DNA reads TGCGCCAGTAGCGAAGCTGCAACTAATGAAAAACTGTTTTTT. Residues: CASSEAATNEKLFF.

The gene calls are TRBV6-2 or TRBV6-3 and TRBJ1-1; 9 positions match TRBD1. The V segment lost 5 bases and the J segment 4 bases; nucleotides outside the gene matches: 5. Germline V lookup: CDR1 MNHEY, CDR2 SVGEGT. The CDR3 loop spans 14 amino acids. CDR3 region: CASSRVTGGTEAFF. DNA for the CDR3: TGTGCCAGCAGTCGTGTGACAGGGGGCACTGAAGCTTTCTTT.

This rearrangement joins TRBV28 to TRBJ2-6; D may be TRBD1 (5 bases). The length of the CDR3 is 18 residues. The germline V gene encodes CDR1 MDHEN and CDR2 SYDVKM. With 6 bases removed from V and 0 bases from J, the gap between germline ends came to 18 bases. Here the CDR3 DNA reads TGTGCCAGCAGCTACCCGGGCGCAGGGAACTCTGGGGCCAACGTCCTGACTTTC. Its translation: CASSYPGAGNSGANVLTF.

V is TRBV4-1 and J is TRBJ2-1, with D hard to call. The CDR3 consists of 15 residues. V lost 0 bases, J lost 4 bases, and 10 bases lay in between. From germline, CDR1 is MGHRA and CDR2 YSYEKL. The CDR3 loop reads CASSQDLVVYNEQFF. The CDR3 DNA follows: TGCGCCAGCAGCCAAGATCTAGTTGTATACAATGAGCAGTTCTTC.

The chain employs TRBV9 and TRBJ2-2; 8 bases match TRBD1. This CDR3 is built from 16 residues. Germline lookup yields CDR1 SGDLS and CDR2 YYNGEE. J lost 8 bases, V lost 2 bases, and 11 bases had no gene match. This CDR3 reads CASSVRQGPTGGELFF. CDR3 sequence (DNA): TGTGCCAGCAGCGTCAGACAGGGGCCCACGGGAGGGGAGCTGTTTTTT.

About this clone: Additional DNA sequences in this sample encode the identical CDR3. This rearrangement joins TRBV7-8 to TRBJ2-7; no reliable D call. The germline V and J ends were trimmed by 5 bases and 0 bases, with 11 bases remaining between them. Per the germline V gene, CDR1 is SGHVS and CDR2 is FQNEAQ. The CDR3 totals 14 residues. The DNA of the CDR3 is TGTGCCAGCAGCCTGGCCAGGAGCTCCTACGAGCAGTACTTC. Its protein is CASSLARSSYEQYF.

This chain uses TRBV27 with TRBJ2-7; D is unresolved. The length of the CDR3 is 14 residues. From germline, CDR1 is MNHEY and CDR2 SMNVEV (reference sequence). Trimming left V 2 bases short and J 0 bases short, with 8 bases between. CDR3: CASSLTYSSYEQYF. CDR3 nucleotide sequence: TGTGCCAGCAGTTTAACGTACAGCTCCTACGAGCAGTACTTC.

V is TRBV3-1 (or the pseudogene TRBV3-2) and J is TRBJ2-7; D ambiguous. With 3 bases removed from V and 3 bases from J, the gap between germline ends came to 15 bases. Germline-derived CDR1 and CDR2 are LGHDT and YNNKEL (reference sequence). The CDR3 runs to 15 residues. CDR3 amino acids: CASSHDRAYYYEQYF. DNA of the CDR3: TGTGCCAGCAGCCACGACCGGGCCTACTACTACGAGCAGTACTTC.